This T cell receptor beta chain was captured in a study of cytomegalovirus exposure and HLA in healthy donors. This PCR relied on a set of 60 Vbeta primers and 13 Jbeta primers. The data were produced by immunoSEQ multiplex PCR, yet TCRdb's version contains in-frame clones alone and is incomplete. This repertoire shows about 100,000 clones, 50% to 65% found once; its top ten account for 3.8%. The V end was cut by 6 bases, the J end by 5 bases, with 23 bases between. This CDR3 spans 15 amino acids. In germline, CDR1 is SQVTM, CDR2 ANQGSEA. Sequencing input: PBMCs. This chain links TRBV29-1 with TRBJ2-7, with D maybe TRBD2 (6 bases). This TCR derives from a man between 25 and 39 years old in good health and CMV-seropositive. CDR3 in amino acids: CSVINPAGTQNEQYF. CDR3 nucleotides: TGCAGCGTCATCAATCCCGCGGGGACTCAGAACGAGCAGTACTTC.